This entry is about one TCR beta chain. 60 Vbeta and 13 Jbeta primers were used in PCR. Sequencing used immunoSEQ multiplex PCR; TCRdb keeps in-frame clones, though not all of them. The sample includes 150,000 to 200,000 clones, more than 65% of them seen just once. CDR3 length equals 14 residues. Germline-derived CDR1 and CDR2 are LGHNA and YSLEER. V was pared by 6 bases and J by 5 bases, with 16 bases between. This entry comes from a study of cytomegalovirus exposure and HLA in healthy donors. As for the study in general: Early on, a data release was issued that held 80 million or so unique TCRs from HLA-typed donors.

The source of this sequence is a woman in her twenties or thirties in good health and CMV-seropositive. Sequencing was done on a sample of PBMCs. The rearrangement uses TRBV4-3 and TRBJ1-1; unclear D gene. In DNA, the CDR3 is TGCGCCAGCAGGAACCGTGCGACTAAGACTGAAGCTTTCTTT. Amino acids: CASRNRATKTEAFF.